Reported below is one T cell receptor (beta chain). Its specificity is unknown. Specified time point: week 5, during vaccination. All doses held 300 ug of mutant IDH1 20-mer peptide, with topical imiquimod. The source of the sample is a study of a mutant IDH1 vaccine in newly diagnosed glioma. V was pared by 4 bases and J by 1 base, with 7 bases of the junction left unmatched. CDR1 and CDR2 (germline): SGHRS, YFSETQ. This CDR3 is 15 amino acids long. Assay used: immunoSEQ multiplex PCR; TCRdb lists only in-frame clones, some missing. The sample shows about 38,000 clones, 75% to 85% of them seen only once.

Specimen: PBMCs, collected from a glioma patient whose treatment included an IDH1 peptide vaccine. The chain is built from TRBV5-1 and TRBJ2-7, with 8 bases that match TRBD1. The origin of this receptor is a man in his forties with glioma. The CDR3 DNA reads TGCGCCAGCAGCCCGCAACAGGGGGTATCCTACGAGCAGTACTTC. Residues: CASSPQQGVSYEQYF.